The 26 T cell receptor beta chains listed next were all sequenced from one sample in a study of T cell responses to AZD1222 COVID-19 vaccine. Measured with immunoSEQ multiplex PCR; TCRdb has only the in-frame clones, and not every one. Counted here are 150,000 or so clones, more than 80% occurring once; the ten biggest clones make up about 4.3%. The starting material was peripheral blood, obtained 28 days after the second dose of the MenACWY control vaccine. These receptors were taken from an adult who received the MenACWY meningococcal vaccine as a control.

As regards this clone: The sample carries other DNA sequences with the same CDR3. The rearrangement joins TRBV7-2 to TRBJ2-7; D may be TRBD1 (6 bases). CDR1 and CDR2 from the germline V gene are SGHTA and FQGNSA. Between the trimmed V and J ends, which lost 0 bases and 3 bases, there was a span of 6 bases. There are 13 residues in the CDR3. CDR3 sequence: CASSLAGGYEQYF. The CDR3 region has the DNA TGTGCCAGCAGCTTAGCAGGGGGCTACGAGCAGTACTTC.

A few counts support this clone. The CDR3 coding sequence is TGCGCCAGCAGTTTTGCCCCGGGACTAGCGAGCTACGAGCAGTACTTC. Its translation: CASSFAPGLASYEQYF. The chain joins TRBV5-1 to TRBJ2-7; 10 positions agree with TRBD2. Trimming removed 5 bases from V and 3 bases from J; junction bases left unmatched: 11. The length of the CDR3 is 16 residues. Germline V gene lookup returns CDR1 SGHRS and CDR2 YFSETQ.

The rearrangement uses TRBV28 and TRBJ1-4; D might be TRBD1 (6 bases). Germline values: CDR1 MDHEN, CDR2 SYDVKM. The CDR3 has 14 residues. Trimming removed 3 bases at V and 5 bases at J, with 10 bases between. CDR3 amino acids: CASSLRGTNEKLFF. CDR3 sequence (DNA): TGTGCCAGCAGTTTGAGGGGGACAAATGAAAAACTGTTTTTT.

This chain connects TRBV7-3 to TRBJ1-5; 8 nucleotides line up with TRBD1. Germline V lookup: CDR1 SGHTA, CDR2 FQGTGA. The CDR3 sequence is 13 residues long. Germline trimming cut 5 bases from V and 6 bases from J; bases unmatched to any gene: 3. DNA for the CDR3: TGTGCCAGCAGCCCCGACAGGGGTCAGCCCCAGCATTTT. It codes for CASSPDRGQPQHF.

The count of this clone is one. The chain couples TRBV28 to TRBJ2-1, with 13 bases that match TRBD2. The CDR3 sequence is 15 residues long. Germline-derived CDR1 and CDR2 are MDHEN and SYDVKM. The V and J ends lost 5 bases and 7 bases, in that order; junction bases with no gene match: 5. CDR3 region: CASSNGLAGVNEQFF. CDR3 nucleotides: TGTGCCAGCAGTAATGGACTAGCGGGAGTGAATGAGCAGTTCTTC.

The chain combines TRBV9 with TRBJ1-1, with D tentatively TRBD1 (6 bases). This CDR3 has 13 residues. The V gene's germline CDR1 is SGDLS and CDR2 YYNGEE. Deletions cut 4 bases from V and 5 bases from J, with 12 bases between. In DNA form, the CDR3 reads TGTGCCAGCAGCCCTCAAACAGGGACTGAAGCTTTCTTT. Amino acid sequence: CASSPQTGTEAFF.

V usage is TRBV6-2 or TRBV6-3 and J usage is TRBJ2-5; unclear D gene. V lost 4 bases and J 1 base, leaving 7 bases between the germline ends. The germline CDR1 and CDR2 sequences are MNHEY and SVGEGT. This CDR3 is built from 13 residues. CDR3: CASSLGRQETQYF. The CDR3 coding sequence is TGTGCCAGCAGTTTGGGCCGCCAAGAGACCCAGTACTTC.

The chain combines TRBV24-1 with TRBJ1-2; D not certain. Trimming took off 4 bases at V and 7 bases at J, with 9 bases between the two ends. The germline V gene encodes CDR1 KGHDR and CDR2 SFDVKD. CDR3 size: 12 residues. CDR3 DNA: TGTGCCACCAGTGACGGAGGCGGTGGCTACACCTTC. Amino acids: CATSDGGGGYTF.

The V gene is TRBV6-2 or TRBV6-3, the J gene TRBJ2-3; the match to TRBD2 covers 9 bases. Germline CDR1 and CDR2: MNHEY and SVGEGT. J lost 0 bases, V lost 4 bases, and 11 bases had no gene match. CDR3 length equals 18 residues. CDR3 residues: CASSFSAGLARSTDTQYF. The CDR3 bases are TGTGCCAGCAGTTTCTCCGCGGGACTAGCACGGAGCACAGATACGCAGTATTTT.

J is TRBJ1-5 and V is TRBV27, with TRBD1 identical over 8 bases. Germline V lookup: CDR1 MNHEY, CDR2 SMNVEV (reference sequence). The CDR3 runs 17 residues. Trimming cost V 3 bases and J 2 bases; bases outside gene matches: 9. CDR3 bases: TGTGCCAGCAGTTTCTGGACAGGGAGAAAGGGCAATCAGCCCCAGCATTTT. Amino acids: CASSFWTGRKGNQPQHF.

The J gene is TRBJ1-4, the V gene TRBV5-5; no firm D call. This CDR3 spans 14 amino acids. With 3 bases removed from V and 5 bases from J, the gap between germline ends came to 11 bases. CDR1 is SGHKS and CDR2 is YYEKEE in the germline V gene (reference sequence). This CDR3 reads CASSSSLPNEKLFF. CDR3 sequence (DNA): TGTGCCAGCAGCTCCTCACTACCCAATGAAAAACTGTTTTTT.

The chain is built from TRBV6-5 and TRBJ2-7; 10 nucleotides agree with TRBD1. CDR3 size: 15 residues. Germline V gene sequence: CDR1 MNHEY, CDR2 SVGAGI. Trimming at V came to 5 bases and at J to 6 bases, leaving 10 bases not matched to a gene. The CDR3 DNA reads TGTGCCAGCAGTAGCCGACAGGGGGCGAGTAGCGAGCAGTACTTC. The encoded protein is CASSSRQGASSEQYF.

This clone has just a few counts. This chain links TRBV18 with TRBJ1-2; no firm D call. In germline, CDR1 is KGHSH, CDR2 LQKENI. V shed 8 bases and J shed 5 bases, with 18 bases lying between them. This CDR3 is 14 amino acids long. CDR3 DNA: TGTGCCAGCCACCCCGGGGAGCACGATTATGGCTACACCTTC. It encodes CASHPGEHDYGYTF.

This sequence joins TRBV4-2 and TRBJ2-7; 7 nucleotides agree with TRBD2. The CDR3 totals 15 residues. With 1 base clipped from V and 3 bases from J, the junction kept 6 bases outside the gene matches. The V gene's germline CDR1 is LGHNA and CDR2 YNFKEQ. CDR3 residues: CASSQVGGSSYEQYF. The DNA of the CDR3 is TGTGCCAGCAGCCAAGTTGGCGGGAGTAGCTACGAGCAGTACTTC.

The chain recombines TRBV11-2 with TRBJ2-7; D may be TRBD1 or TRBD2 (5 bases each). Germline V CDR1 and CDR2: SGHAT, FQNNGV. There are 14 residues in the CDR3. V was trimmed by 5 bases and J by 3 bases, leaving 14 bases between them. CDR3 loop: CASSASRGFYEQYF. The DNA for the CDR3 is TGTGCCAGCAGCGCGTCGAGGGGATTCTACGAGCAGTACTTC.

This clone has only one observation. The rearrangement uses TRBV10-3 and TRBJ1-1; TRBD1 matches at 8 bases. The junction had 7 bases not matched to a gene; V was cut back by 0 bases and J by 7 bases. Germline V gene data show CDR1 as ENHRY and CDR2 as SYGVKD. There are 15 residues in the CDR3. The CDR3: CAISESTGDIVEAFF. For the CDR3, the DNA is TGTGCCATCAGTGAGTCGACAGGGGACATTGTTGAAGCTTTCTTT.

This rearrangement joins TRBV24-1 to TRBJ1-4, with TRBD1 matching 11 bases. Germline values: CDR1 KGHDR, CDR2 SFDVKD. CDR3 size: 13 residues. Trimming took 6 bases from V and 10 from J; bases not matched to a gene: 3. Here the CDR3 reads CATSPGQGGKLFF. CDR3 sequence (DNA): TGTGCCACCAGTCCGGGACAGGGGGGAAAACTGTTTTTT.

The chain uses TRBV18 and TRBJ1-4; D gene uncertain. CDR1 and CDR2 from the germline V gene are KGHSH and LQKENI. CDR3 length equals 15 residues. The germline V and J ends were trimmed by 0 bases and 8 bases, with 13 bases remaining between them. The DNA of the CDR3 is TGTGCCAGCTCACCACCTTCTTATGGCGGGGAAAAACTGTTTTTT. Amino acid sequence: CASSPPSYGGEKLFF.

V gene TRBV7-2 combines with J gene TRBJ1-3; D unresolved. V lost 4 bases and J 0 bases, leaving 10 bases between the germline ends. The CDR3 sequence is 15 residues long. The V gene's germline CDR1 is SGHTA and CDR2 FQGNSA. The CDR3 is CASSSQQSSGNTIYF. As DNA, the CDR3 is TGTGCCAGCAGCTCTCAACAGAGCTCTGGAAACACCATATATTTT.

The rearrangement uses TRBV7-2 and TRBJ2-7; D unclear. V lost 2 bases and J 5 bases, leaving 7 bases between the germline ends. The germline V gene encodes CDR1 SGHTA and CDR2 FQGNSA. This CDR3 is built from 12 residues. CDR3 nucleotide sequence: TGTGCCAGCAGCTTAAGTGCCAACGAGCAGTACTTC. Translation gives CASSLSANEQYF.

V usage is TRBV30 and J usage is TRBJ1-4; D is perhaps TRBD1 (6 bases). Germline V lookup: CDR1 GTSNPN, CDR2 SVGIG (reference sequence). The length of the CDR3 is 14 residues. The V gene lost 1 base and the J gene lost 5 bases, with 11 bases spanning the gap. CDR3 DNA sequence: TGTGCCTGGAGTGAGGACAGTGCAAATGAAAAACTGTTTTTT. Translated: CAWSEDSANEKLFF. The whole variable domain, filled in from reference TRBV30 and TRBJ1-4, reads SQTIHQWPATLVQPVGSPLSLECTVEGTSNPNLYWYRQAAGRGLQLLFYSVGIGQISSEVPQNLSASRPQDRQFILSSKKLLLSDSGFYLCAWSEDSANEKLFFGSGTQLSVL.

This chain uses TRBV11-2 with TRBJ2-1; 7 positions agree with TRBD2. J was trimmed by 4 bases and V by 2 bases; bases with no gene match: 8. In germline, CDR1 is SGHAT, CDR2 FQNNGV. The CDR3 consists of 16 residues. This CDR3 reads CASSLYALADYNEQFF. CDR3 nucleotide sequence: TGTGCCAGCAGCTTATATGCGCTAGCGGATTACAATGAGCAGTTCTTC.

DNA for the CDR3: TGTGCCAGCTGCAGGGATGTCAACATGAACACTGAAGCTTTCTTT. This encodes CASCRDVNMNTEAFF. The chain employs TRBV6-5 and TRBJ1-1; D might be TRBD1 (5 bases). The length of the CDR3 is 15 residues. Germline V gene lookup returns CDR1 MNHEY and CDR2 SVGAGI. Trimming left V 8 bases short and J 0 bases short, with 16 bases between.

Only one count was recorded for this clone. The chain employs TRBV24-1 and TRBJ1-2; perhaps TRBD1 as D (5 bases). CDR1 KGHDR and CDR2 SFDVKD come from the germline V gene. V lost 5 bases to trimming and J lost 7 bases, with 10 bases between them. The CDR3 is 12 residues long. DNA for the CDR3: TGTGCCACCAGTGCTGAGGGACGTGGCTACACCTTC. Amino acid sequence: CATSAEGRGYTF.

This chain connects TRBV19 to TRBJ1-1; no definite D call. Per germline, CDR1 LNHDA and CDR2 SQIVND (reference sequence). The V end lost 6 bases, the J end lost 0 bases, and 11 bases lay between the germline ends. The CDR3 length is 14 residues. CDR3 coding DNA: TGTGCCAGTAGCATCGGGGTTTTGAACACTGAAGCTTTCTTT. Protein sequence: CASSIGVLNTEAFF.

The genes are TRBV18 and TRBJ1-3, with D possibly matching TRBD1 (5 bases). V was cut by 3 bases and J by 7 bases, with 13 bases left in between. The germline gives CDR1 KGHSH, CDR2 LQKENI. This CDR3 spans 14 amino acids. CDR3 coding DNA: TGTGCCAGCTCACCTGTCGGGGGGATCAACACCATATATTTT. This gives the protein CASSPVGGINTIYF.